Below, 18 T cell receptor beta chains from the same sample are listed, as sequenced in a study of shared clonotypes between healthy human individuals. Profiled with immunoSEQ multiplex PCR; TCRdb holds only in-frame clones, not every one. The table records a few million clones, 85% to 95% of them present only once. The sequenced sample was naive CD4+ T cells from PBMCs. The sample's subset: CD45RA+ positively selected. These receptors originate from a man aged 18-30 years in good health. Some clones in this sample may be carry-over from other donors' samples.

This clone has a single count. Other DNA sequences in this sample translate to the same CDR3. The chain links TRBV9 to TRBJ2-1; unclear D gene. Trimming took 2 bases from V and 8 from J, leaving 5 bases between them. Germline CDR1 and CDR2: SGDLS and YYNGEE. The CDR3 is made up of 11 amino acids. The CDR3 spells CASSVEDEQFF. The CDR3 DNA is TGTGCCAGCAGCGTCGAAGATGAGCAGTTCTTC.

This clone was picked up a small number of times. The chain recombines TRBV30 with TRBJ1-5; D may be TRBD1 (5 bases). In germline, CDR1 is GTSNPN, CDR2 SVGIG (reference sequence). Trimming pared 2 bases from V and 14 bases from J, leaving 19 bases between. The CDR3 loop spans 13 amino acids. The CDR3 DNA follows: TGTGCCTGGAGTCTGGGGACCGGGACGGGCAAGCATTTT. Translated, it gives CAWSLGTGTGKHF. The full variable domain, rest sourced from reference TRBV30 and TRBJ1-5, is SQTIHQWPATLVQPVGSPLSLECTVEGTSNPNLYWYRQAAGRGLQLLFYSVGIGQISSEVPQNLSASRPQDRQFILSSKKLLLSDSGFYLCAWSLGTGTGKHFGDGTRLSIL.

The V and J genes are TRBV5-6 and TRBJ2-7; 9 bases line up with TRBD1. Germline V gene data show CDR1 as SGHDT and CDR2 as YYEEEE. V lost 7 bases to trimming and J lost 5 bases; unmatched junction nucleotides: 13. This CDR3 region has 15 residues. The DNA of the CDR3 is TGTGCCAGCTTCAGAACGGGACAGGGTATGAACGAGCAGTACTTC. This sequence encodes CASFRTGQGMNEQYF.

This clone came up a few times. The V and J genes are TRBV6-5 and TRBJ1-5; D possibly corresponds to TRBD1 (6 bases). CDR1 MNHEY and CDR2 SVGAGI come from the germline V gene. This CDR3 contains 15 residues. The V end was cut by 0 bases, the J end by 5 bases, with 11 bases between. The CDR3 loop is CASSYSGSGDQPQHF. The CDR3 DNA reads as TGTGCCAGCAGTTACTCCGGTTCAGGGGATCAGCCCCAGCATTTT.

V usage is TRBV7-9 and J usage is TRBJ2-5, with D perhaps being TRBD1 or TRBD2 (5 bases each). Trimming shortened V by 4 bases and J by 4 bases, and 13 bases separated the two germline ends. There are 14 residues in the CDR3. Germline CDR1 is SEHNR and CDR2 is FQNEAQ (reference sequence). The CDR3 region has the DNA TGTGCCAGCAGCTACGGCAGGGAGCGAGAGACCCAGTACTTC. Translation: CASSYGRERETQYF.

The genes are TRBV19 and TRBJ2-5, with TRBD2 identical over 14 bases. The V and J ends lost 3 bases and 4 bases, in that order; junction bases with no gene match: 4. Germline V lookup: CDR1 LNHDA, CDR2 SQIVND (reference sequence). CDR3 length equals 16 residues. CDR3 bases: TGTGCCAGTAGTATCCGGACTAGCGGGAGGCTAGAGACCCAGTACTTC. This encodes CASSIRTSGRLETQYF.

The chain links TRBV7-3 to TRBJ2-5; 12 bases match TRBD2. The CDR3 has 15 residues. The V gene's germline CDR1 is SGHTA and CDR2 FQGTGA. Trimming took 5 bases from V and 5 from J; bases not matched to a gene: 6. The CDR3 DNA sequence: TGTGCCAGCAGCAATCTAGCGGGAGGGCCGGAGACCCAGTACTTC. It encodes CASSNLAGGPETQYF.

This chain links TRBV6-1 with TRBJ2-1; D unresolved. The V end was cut by 7 bases, the J end by 4 bases, with 2 bases between. Germline lookup yields CDR1 MNHNS and CDR2 SASEGT. The CDR3 sequence is 10 residues long. The CDR3 coding sequence is TGTGCCAGCAAGTACAATGAGCAGTTCTTC. Its translation is CASKYNEQFF.

The rearrangement joins TRBV15 to TRBJ2-5; 7 nucleotides line up with TRBD1. The V gene end was trimmed by 2 bases and the J gene end by 5 bases; junction bases not matched to a gene: 11. The CDR3 has 16 residues. Germline CDR1 reads LNHNV; CDR2 reads YYDKDF (reference sequence). The CDR3 bases are TGTGCCACCAGCAGAAAACCGGGACAGTTTTTTGAGACCCAGTACTTC. Translated: CATSRKPGQFFETQYF.

This chain joins TRBV4-2 and TRBJ1-4, with a possible D match to TRBD1 (5 bases). The V and J ends lost 1 base and 5 bases respectively, with 11 bases between them. The CDR3 has 15 amino acids. CDR1 LGHNA and CDR2 YNFKEQ come from the germline V gene. CDR3 in amino acids: CASSQVVRENEKLFF. The DNA of the CDR3 is TGTGCCAGCAGCCAAGTCGTCAGGGAGAATGAAAAACTGTTTTTT.

The V and J genes are TRBV7-3 and TRBJ2-3, with 15 bases fitting TRBD2. The CDR3 extends over 15 amino acids. V was clipped by 5 bases and J by 6 bases; unmatched bases: 3. Germline CDR1 reads SGHTA; CDR2 reads FQGTGA. CDR3 sequence reads: CASSPGTSGRDTQYF. The CDR3 bases are TGTGCCAGCAGCCCAGGGACTAGCGGGAGGGATACGCAGTATTTT.

V is TRBV7-2 and J is TRBJ1-4; tentative D call: TRBD1 (6 bases). CDR3 length: 14 amino acids. Germline lookup yields CDR1 SGHTA and CDR2 FQGNSA. Trimming took off 4 bases at V and 7 bases at J, with 13 bases between the two ends. The CDR3 is CASSSRQASEKLFF. CDR3 nucleotides: TGTGCCAGCAGCTCCCGACAGGCCTCTGAAAAACTGTTTTTT. The variable domain in full, with the rest retrieved from reference TRBV7-2 and TRBJ1-4, is GAGVSQSPSNKVTEKGKDVELRCDPISGHTALYWYRQSLGQGLEFLIYFQGNSAPDKSGLPSDRFSAERTGGSVSTLTIQRTQQEDSAVYLCASSSRQASEKLFFGSGTQLSVL.

The V gene is TRBV5-4, the J gene TRBJ2-3; the D gene is possibly TRBD2 (6 bases). The length of the CDR3 is 16 residues. Trimming pared 0 bases from V and 2 bases from J, leaving 13 bases between. The V gene's germline CDR1 is SGHNT and CDR2 YYREEE (reference sequence). CDR3 nucleotides: TGTGCCAGCAGCTTGGGAGGCGGGACCATCACAGATACGCAGTATTTT. Its protein is CASSLGGGTITDTQYF.

This clone was picked up a small number of times. This sequence joins TRBV29-1 and TRBJ1-1; D might be TRBD1 (5 bases). CDR1 SQVTM and CDR2 ANQGSEA come from the germline V gene. The CDR3 length is 10 residues. Trimming removed 6 bases from V and 6 bases from J, with 8 bases in between. CDR3 nucleotide sequence: TGCAGCGTCGGGGGGGCTGAAGCTTTCTTT. It translates to CSVGGAEAFF.

This chain links TRBV6-1 with TRBJ1-4, with D possibly TRBD1 on 5 matching bases. Germline V CDR1 and CDR2: MNHNS, SASEGT. The germline V and J ends were trimmed by 3 bases and 5 bases, with 10 bases remaining between them. The CDR3 length is 14 residues. The CDR3 nucleotides are TGTGCCAGCAGTGAGTCGCAGGGAAATGAAAAACTGTTTTTT. Residues: CASSESQGNEKLFF.

The chain joins TRBV6-6 to TRBJ1-2; no clear D gene. The germline gives CDR1 MNHNY, CDR2 SVGAGI (reference sequence). The V gene lost 5 bases and the J gene lost 4 bases, with 11 bases spanning the gap. The CDR3 is made up of 13 amino acids. CDR3 protein: CASSPRAGYGYTF. The CDR3 nucleotides are TGTGCCAGCAGTCCCCGGGCGGGCTATGGCTACACCTTC.

The table lists this clone with a few counts. The V call is TRBV5-1, the J call TRBJ2-5, with TRBD1 matching over 9 bases. The CDR3 loop spans 13 amino acids. Germline V gene sequence: CDR1 SGHRS, CDR2 YFSETQ. The V gene end was trimmed by 4 bases and the J gene end by 4 bases; junction bases not matched to a gene: 2. The CDR3 spells CASSATGGETQYF. DNA for the CDR3: TGCGCCAGCAGCGCGACAGGGGGAGAGACCCAGTACTTC.

The V gene is TRBV14, the J gene TRBJ2-7; TRBD2 matches 13 bases. CDR1 SGHDN and CDR2 FVKESK come from the germline V gene. After removal of 4 bases from V and 3 bases from J, the junction contained 6 bases not matched to a gene. The CDR3 covers 16 residues. This chain's CDR3 is CASSLRLAGGLYEQYF. DNA of the CDR3: TGTGCCAGCAGCCTAAGACTAGCGGGAGGCCTCTACGAGCAGTACTTC. Filled out from reference TRBV14 and TRBJ2-7, the complete variable domain reads EAGVTQFPSHSVIEKGQTVTLRCDPISGHDNLYWYRRVMGKEIKFLLHFVKESKQDESGMPNNRFLAERTGGTYSTLKVQPAELEDSGVYFCASSLRLAGGLYEQYFGPGTRLTVT.